This record looks at one T cell receptor beta chain sequence and its context. This clone came up once. Its antigen specificity is not known. No quality values exist for individual bases; no much larger clone is one base distant. These data originate in a study of OX40 agonist ivuxolimab in advanced cancers. Broadly, across the study: The costimulatory receptor OX40 (CD134) was targeted by ivuxolimab, a fully human IgG2 agonistic monoclonal antibody. Intravenous ivuxolimab was administered to patients every 2 weeks at six dose levels: 0.01, 0.1, 0.3, 1.5, 3 and 10 mg/kg. Of the approximately 53 patients in dose escalation, 19 had hepatocellular carcinoma, about 15 had melanoma, 9 had renal cell carcinoma and 9 had head and neck cancer. A male proportion of nearly 85% and a mean age of 60 years, ranging from 23 to 79, were recorded for the dose-escalation cohort. Prior anti-PD-1, anti-PD-L1 or anti-CTLA-4 therapy was permitted, and checkpoint inhibitors had been received by more than 35% of dose-escalation patients. Partial responses were achieved by three dose-escalation patients, of whom one had hepatocellular carcinoma and two had cutaneous melanoma. The point of sequencing TCRbeta in the periphery was to test whether ivuxolimab changed TCR sequence diversity and drove clonal T-cell expansion. The monotherapy dose-escalation portion (N ≈ 52 patients) of the phase I ivuxolimab trial is reported in the paper.

Points the paper makes about the study in general: At doses of 0.1 to 3.0 mg/kg, clonal expansion of both CD4+ and CD8+ T cells in blood was seen between baseline and week 6. Which antigens the clonally expanded peripheral T cells were specific for was not determined. Low levels of normalized T-cell clonal expansion were also shown by some nonresponding patients. After ivuxolimab, expanded clones were on average more numerous among CD8+ T cells than among CD4+ T cells. In partial responders in the 0.1-3.0 mg/kg groups, normalized peripheral clonal expansion was found to be among the lowest, especially among CD8+ T cells.

Per the germline V gene, MGHRA is the CDR1 and YSYEKL is the CDR2. The CDR3 holds 13 amino acids from the cysteine to the phenylalanine. The entry retains the CDR3 DNA only, 39 bases that are in frame from base 1. A distance of 5 bases separates the germline ends of V and J, which lose 0 bases and 5 bases respectively. Genomic DNA was isolated from the sorted cells so that the TCRbeta CDR3 region could be sequenced. TCRbeta CDR3 regions were sequenced using the immunoSEQ Assay. The table comes from immuneACCESS by way of TCRdb, which keeps in-frame sequences with V and J called. Part of the clones is missing from these tables; in studies checked, under half for an unresolved V gene and the rest for unknown reasons. The sample yields around 61,000 clones; roughly 82% were counted once. The ten largest clones represent approximately 2% of the sample. The trial excluded patients who had a history of autoimmune disease or were on systemic immunosuppression. In every dose cohort, peripheral blood was drawn for TCR sequencing at baseline, cycle 4 day 1, and cycle 7 day 1. The samples were taken from a phase I, first-in-human, multicenter, open-label dose-escalation trial of ivuxolimab. Adults with locally advanced or metastatic melanoma, renal cell carcinoma, hepatocellular carcinoma or head and neck squamous cell carcinoma were enrolled in the trial. CD4+ and CD8+ T cells were sorted separately from peripheral blood before TCR sequencing.

The sequences come from CD4+ or CD8+ T cells sorted from blood, collected in a trial of the OX40 agonist ivuxolimab. This sequence uses TRBV4-1 and TRBJ1-5; the D gene is unclear. This clonotype originated in an adult with an advanced solid tumor such as melanoma, head and neck, liver or kidney cancer. The CDR3 loop reads CASSQDSDQPQHF. The DNA sequence follows: TGCGCCAGCAGCCAAGATTCGGATCAGCCCCAGCATTTT.